What follows describes a single TCR beta chain. The sample originates from a study of blood T cell repertoires in COVID-19. Background on the study: There were acute and convalescent COVID-19 samples, and they came from the United States, Italy and Spain.

Germline-derived CDR1 and CDR2 are LGHNA and YNFKEQ. The trim removed 1 base at V and 6 bases at J, leaving 6 bases unmatched. CDR3 size: 15 residues. The authors' processing: Amplified reference gene primers provided the basis for estimating nucleated cell counts. This table comes from immunoSEQ multiplex PCR, and its TCRdb copy is limited to in-frame clones, with some not included. From that table come the V and J calls and clone size; the DNA was used to work out D and trimming. The table has around 300,000 clones, roughly 85% seen once; the top ten hold approximately 11%. What was sequenced was peripheral blood. The rearrangement joins TRBV4-2 to TRBJ2-1; 7 bases line up with TRBD2. This TCR derives from a woman in her seventies with acute or convalescent COVID-19. CDR3 nucleotide sequence: TGTGCCAGCAGCCAAGCATCTAGCGGCCGCAATGAGCAGTTCTTC. Amino acid sequence: CASSQASSGRNEQFF.